This record looks at one T cell receptor (beta chain) sequence and its context. Its target antigen remains unknown. Base qualities are not recorded, but no much larger clone differs from it by a single base. From the cysteine through the phenylalanine, the CDR3 covers 15 amino acids. Only the CDR3 region is kept as DNA, spanning 45 bases read in frame from base 1. Per the germline V gene (reference sequence), MNHNY is the CDR1 and SVGAGI is the CDR2. For this chain, trimming is 6 bases at the V end and 3 bases at the J end, and the number of junction bases without a gene match is 7. This specimen belongs to a study of shared clonotypes between healthy human individuals (dated by TCRdb to the early 2020s). With regard to the full study: The cohort included a few men and a couple of women between 18 and 49 years of age. Leukapheresis yielded between about 0.94 and 8.9 billion PBMCs per donor. For each donor, CD4 naive and CD4 memory were each given three plates, CD8 naive was given two plates, and CD8 memory was given one plate. To increase sequencing depth and limit assay-specific biases, different laboratories used diverse techniques to prepare libraries and sequence TCR repertoires. To estimate repertoire size and how much clonotypes are shared between individuals, the study performed deep sequencing of blood TCR repertoires from a handful of healthy adults.

Using the deep immunoSEQ assay, TCR CDR3 regions were amplified from genomic DNA by multiplex PCR. Extracted genomic DNA from each cell subset was distributed evenly across all wells of several immunoSEQ 96-well plates, and each plate was treated as a replicate. For sorted subsets, about 200 ng genomic DNA, equal to 25,000 to 35,000 T cell genomes, was loaded into each replicate PCR. Purified libraries were quantified with a Qubit 3.0 fluorometer, sized on a Bioanalyzer 2100, and re-quantified with the KAPA Library Quantification kit. Every immunoSEQ 96-well plate was sequenced on a separate single-read 150-cycle Illumina NextSeq 550 flow cell. The study's processing was this. Because the immunoSEQ output included only junctional sequences and no quality scores, the filtering could not be the same as the filtering used for full-length reads. To assign V/J genes and CDR3, sequences were annotated against IMGT germline references using PyIR, a Python wrapper for IgBLAST v1.9. Any read was removed if the V/J assignment was weak (E-value above 1e-6), the CDR3 was missing, or the read contained stop codons, out-of-frame junctions, or ambiguous translated residues. V3J clonotypes were defined as sequences sharing an identical inferred V gene, J gene, and CDR3 amino acid sequence. The percentage overlap between two repertoires was calculated by dividing the number of shared unique clonotypes by the size of the smaller repertoire. Repertoire richness was assessed with RTK rarefaction, the Chao1 estimator, and Recon v2.1 estimates of unobserved clonotypes. OLGA was used to compute generation probabilities for all TCRbeta clonotypes that the gDNA method yielded from a few donors. Drawn from immuneACCESS, this table holds only the in-frame rearrangements with V and J called that TCRdb kept. Clones are partly lost; checked studies trace under half to an unresolved V gene and leave the rest unexplained. The V and J calls and clone size are taken from that table; D and trimming were inferred from the DNA. The sample has about 1.1 million clones on record, about 72% of them singletons. The ten biggest clones cover 0.89% of the sample.

On the study overall, not on this receptor specifically: Higher generation probabilities were observed for clonotypes shared by all four sorted-subset donors than for non-shared clonotypes. Sampling was restricted to blood, and TCR repertoires in tissue are likely to differ from TCR repertoires in blood. Based on pairwise subsampling, the degree of clonotype sharing among donors was expected to be affected by sequencing depth. Sharing across four donors was observed for roughly 5.4% of naive CD4, over 3% of naive CD8, about 2.3% of memory CD4, and approximately 0.41% of memory CD8 clonotypes. Because the study included only a small number of donors, the genetic and exposure-history diversity represented was limited. Estimated clonotype richness was generally larger for naive than for memory subsets. Even with the large sequencing depth, rarefaction of the sorted-subset datasets indicated that sequencing was incomplete.

Donors were healthy HIV-negative adults with no recently reported acute infections or vaccinations. All donors were Caucasian adults living in Nashville, Tennessee, USA. CD4+ T cells were enriched through magnetic negative selection, after which naive cells were positively selected on CD45RA and the remaining negative fraction served as the memory subset. After blood collection by leukapheresis, PBMCs were isolated using Ficoll-Histopaque density gradient centrifugation and then cryopreserved in the vapor phase of liquid nitrogen. Analytical flow cytometry was used to check the purity and quantity of each magnetically sorted T cell population. Each sorted fraction had its genomic DNA isolated and then quantified by UV absorbance on a Nanodrop 2000c.

What was sequenced was memory CD4+ T cells from PBMCs. The cell subset or site label here, explained by the study, means: CD45RA-negative fraction. This sequence was found in a young man in good health. Some clones in this sample may be carry-over from other donors' samples. The chain uses TRBV6-6 and TRBJ1-4; TRBD1 aligns with 7 central bases. CDR3 sequence: CASRERTGPNEKLFF. The bases are TGTGCCAGCAGAGAGAGGACAGGCCCTAATGAAAAACTGTTTTTT.